This record covers a single TCR beta chain. Its antigen is not known. V lost 0 bases, J lost 6 bases, and 8 bases stayed unmatched. CDR3 length: 16 residues. The germline V gene encodes CDR1 LGHNA and CDR2 YSLEER. Authors of the study amplified TCR beta CDR3 regions from RNA transcripts. Primed by the HTBI set, a first-round RT-PCR was run on the TCR CDR3. MiXCR was run by TCRdb on the multiplex PCR reads, yielding one entry per CDR3 protein. The table has 660,000 or so distinct CDR3 sequences, less than 25% seen once. Clinical symptoms, serum thyroxine, TRAb, thyroid ultrasound and orbital computed tomography informed diagnoses. This sample holds PBMCs from approximately 9 ml fresh peripheral blood. This sample was included in a study of T cells in Graves' hyperthyroidism and ophthalmopathy. Notes on the study in general: Clonotypes that were expanded in thyroid above 0.001 mostly appeared in blood too.

Sequenced sample: blood. The origin of this receptor is a man younger than 40 with Graves' ophthalmopathy. The gene calls are TRBV4-3 and TRBJ2-1; 7 bases are shared with TRBD2. The CDR3 is CASSQEGRGRGNEQFF. In nucleotides, the CDR3 is TGCGCCAGCAGCCAAGAGGGGAGGGGCCGAGGCAATGAGCAGTTCTTC.